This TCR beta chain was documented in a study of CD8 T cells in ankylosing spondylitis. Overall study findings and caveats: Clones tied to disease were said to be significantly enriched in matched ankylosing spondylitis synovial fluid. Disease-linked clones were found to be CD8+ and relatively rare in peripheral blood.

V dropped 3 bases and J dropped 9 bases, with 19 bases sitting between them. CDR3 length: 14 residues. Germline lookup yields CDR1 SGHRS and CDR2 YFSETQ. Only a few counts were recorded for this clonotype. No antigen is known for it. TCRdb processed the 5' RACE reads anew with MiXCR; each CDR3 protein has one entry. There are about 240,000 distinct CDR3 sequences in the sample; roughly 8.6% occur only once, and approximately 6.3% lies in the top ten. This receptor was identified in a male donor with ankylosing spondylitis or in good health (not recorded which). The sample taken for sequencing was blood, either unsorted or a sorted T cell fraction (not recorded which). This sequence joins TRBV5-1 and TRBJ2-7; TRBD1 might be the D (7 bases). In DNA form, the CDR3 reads TGCGCCAGCAGCTCGGGGGCAGGGGGAATAGGGCAGTACTTC. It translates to CASSSGAGGIGQYF.